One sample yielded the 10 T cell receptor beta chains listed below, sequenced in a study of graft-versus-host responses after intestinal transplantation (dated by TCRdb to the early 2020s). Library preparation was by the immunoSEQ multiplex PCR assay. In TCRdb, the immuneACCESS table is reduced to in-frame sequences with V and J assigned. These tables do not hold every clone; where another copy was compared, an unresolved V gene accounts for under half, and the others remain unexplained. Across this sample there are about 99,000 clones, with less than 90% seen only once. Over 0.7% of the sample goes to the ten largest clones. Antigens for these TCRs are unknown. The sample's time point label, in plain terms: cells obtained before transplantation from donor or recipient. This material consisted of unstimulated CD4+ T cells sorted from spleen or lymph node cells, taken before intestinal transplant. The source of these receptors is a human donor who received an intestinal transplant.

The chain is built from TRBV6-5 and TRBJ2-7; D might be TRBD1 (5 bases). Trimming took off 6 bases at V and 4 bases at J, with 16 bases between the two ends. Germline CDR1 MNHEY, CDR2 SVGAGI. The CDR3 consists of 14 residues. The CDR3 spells CASSLGRFEYEQYF. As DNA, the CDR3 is TGTGCCAGCAGCTTGGGGCGGTTCGAGTACGAGCAGTACTTC.

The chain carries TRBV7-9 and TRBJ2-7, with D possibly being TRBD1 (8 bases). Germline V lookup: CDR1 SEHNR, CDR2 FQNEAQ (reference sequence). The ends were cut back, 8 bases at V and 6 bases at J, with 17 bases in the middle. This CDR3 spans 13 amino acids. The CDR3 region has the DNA TGTGCCAGCCAAGGACAGGGAGGGCTCGAGCAGTACTTC. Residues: CASQGQGGLEQYF.

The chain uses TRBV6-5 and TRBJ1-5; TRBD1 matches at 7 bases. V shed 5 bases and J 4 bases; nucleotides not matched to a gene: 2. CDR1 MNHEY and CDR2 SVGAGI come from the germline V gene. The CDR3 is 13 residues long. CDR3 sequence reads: CASSRQGNQPQHF. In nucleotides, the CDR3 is TGTGCCAGCAGTCGACAGGGTAATCAGCCCCAGCATTTT.

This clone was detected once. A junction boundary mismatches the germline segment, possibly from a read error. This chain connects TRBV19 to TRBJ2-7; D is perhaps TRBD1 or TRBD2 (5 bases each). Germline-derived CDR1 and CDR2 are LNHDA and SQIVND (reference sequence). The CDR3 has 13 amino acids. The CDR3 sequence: CASSPRDRDGLHF. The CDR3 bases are TGTGCCAGTAGTCCGAGGGACCGGGACGGGCTCCACTTC.

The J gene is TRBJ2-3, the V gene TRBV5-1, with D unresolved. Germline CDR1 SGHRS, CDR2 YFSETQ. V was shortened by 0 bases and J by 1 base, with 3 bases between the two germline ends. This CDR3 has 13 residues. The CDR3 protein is CASSLAGTDTQYF. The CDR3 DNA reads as TGCGCCAGCAGCTTGGCCGGCACAGATACGCAGTATTTT.

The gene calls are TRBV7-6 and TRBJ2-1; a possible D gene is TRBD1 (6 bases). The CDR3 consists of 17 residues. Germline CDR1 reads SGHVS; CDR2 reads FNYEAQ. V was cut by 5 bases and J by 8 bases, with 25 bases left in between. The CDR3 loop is CASSPRGLANTADEQFF. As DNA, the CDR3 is TGTGCCAGCAGCCCTAGGGGGTTAGCGAATACAGCAGATGAGCAGTTCTTC.

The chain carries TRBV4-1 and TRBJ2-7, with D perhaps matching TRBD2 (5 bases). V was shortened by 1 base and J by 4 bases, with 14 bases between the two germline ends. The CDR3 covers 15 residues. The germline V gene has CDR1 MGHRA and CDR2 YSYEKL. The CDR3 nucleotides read TGCGCCAGCAGCCAAGGGTCCAGCGACTATTACGAGCAGTACTTC. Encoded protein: CASSQGSSDYYEQYF.

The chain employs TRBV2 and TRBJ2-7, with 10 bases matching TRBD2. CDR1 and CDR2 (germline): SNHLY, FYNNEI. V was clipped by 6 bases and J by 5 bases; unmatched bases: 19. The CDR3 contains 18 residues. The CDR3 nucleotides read TGTGCCAGCAGCCGCAGGACGGAACCTCTAGCGGGAGATGACGAGCAGTACTTC. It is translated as CASSRRTEPLAGDDEQYF.

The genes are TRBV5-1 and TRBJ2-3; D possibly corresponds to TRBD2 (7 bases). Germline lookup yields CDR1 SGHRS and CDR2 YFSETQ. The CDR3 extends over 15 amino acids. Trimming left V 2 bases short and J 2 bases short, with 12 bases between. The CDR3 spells CASSFRGAITDTQYF. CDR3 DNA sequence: TGCGCCAGCAGCTTCCGGGGGGCAATCACAGATACGCAGTATTTT.

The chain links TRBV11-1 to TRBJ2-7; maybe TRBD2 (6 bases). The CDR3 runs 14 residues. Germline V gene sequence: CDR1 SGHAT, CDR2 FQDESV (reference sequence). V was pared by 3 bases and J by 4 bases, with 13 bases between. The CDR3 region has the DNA TGTGCCAGCAGCTTCCCGGGAGAAGGGTACGAGCAGTACTTC. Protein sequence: CASSFPGEGYEQYF.